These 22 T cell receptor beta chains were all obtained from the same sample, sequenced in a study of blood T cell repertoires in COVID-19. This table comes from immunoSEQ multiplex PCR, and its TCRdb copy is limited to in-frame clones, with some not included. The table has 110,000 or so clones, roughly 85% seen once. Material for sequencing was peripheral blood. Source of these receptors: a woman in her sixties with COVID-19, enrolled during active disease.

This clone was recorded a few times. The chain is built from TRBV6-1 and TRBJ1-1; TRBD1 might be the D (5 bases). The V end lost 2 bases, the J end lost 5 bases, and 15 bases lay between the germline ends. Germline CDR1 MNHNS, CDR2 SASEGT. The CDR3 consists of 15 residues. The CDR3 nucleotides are TGTGCCAGCAGTGAACTTCCGGGGGAGGGTACTGAAGCTTTCTTT. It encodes CASSELPGEGTEAFF.

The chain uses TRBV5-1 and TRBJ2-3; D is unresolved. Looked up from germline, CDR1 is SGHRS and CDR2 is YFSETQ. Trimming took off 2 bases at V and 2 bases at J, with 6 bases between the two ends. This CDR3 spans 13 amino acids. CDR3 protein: CASSFSLTDTQYF. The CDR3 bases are TGCGCCAGCAGCTTCAGTCTCACAGATACGCAGTATTTT.

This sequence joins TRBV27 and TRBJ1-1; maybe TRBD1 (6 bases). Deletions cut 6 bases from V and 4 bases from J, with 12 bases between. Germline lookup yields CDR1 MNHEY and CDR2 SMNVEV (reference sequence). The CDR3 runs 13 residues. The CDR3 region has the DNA TGTGCCAGCAGCTGGGGGCGCGGCACTGAAGCTTTCTTT. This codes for CASSWGRGTEAFF.

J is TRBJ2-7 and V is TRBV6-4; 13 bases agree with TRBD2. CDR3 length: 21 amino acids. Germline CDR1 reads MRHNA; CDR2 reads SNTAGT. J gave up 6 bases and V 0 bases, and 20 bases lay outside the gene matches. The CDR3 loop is CASSDSSSRLAGGLSRSEQYF. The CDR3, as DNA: TGTGCCAGCAGTGACTCGAGTTCCCGACTAGCGGGGGGCCTTAGCAGGAGCGAGCAGTACTTC.

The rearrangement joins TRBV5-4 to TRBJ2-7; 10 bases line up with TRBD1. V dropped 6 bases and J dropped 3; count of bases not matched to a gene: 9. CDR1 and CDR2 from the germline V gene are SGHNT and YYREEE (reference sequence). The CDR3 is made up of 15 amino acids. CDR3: CASIPAGTGDYEQYF. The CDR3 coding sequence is TGTGCCAGCATCCCCGCCGGGACAGGGGACTACGAGCAGTACTTC.

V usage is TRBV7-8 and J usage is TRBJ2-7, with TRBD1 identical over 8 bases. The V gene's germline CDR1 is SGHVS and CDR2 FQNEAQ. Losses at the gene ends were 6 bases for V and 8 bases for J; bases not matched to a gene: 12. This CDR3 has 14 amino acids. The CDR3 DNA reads TGTGCCAGCAGGACGACAGGGGACAGCGCCAAGCAGTACTTC. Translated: CASRTTGDSAKQYF.

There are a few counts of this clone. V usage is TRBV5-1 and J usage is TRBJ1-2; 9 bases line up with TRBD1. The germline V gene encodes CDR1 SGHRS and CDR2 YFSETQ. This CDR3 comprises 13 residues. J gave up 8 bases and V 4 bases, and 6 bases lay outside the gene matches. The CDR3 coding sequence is TGCGCCAGCAGCCCGGGACAGGGCGAAGGCTACACCTTC. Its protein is CASSPGQGEGYTF.

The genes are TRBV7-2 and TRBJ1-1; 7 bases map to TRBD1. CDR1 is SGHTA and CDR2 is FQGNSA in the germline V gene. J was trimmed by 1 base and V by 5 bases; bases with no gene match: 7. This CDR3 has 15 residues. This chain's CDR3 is CASSITGVENTEAFF. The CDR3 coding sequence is TGTGCCAGCAGCATAACAGGGGTGGAGAACACTGAAGCTTTCTTT.

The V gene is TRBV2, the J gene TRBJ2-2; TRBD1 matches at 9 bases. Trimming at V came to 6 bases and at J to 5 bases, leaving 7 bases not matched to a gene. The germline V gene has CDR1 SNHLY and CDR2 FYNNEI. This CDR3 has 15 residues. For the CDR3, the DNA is TGTGCCAGCAGGAAGGACAGGGGACGTACCGGGGAGCTGTTTTTT. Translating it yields CASRKDRGRTGELFF.

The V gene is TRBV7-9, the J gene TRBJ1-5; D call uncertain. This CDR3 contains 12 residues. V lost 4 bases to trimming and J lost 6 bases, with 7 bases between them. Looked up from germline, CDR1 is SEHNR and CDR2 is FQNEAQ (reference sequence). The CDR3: CASSYEGQPQHF. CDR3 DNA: TGTGCCAGCAGCTACGAGGGTCAGCCCCAGCATTTT.

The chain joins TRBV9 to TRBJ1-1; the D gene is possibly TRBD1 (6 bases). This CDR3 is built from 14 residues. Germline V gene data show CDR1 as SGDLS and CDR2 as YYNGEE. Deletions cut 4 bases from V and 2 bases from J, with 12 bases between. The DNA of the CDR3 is TGTGCCAGCAGCTTCACAGGGAAAAACACTGAAGCTTTCTTT. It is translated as CASSFTGKNTEAFF.

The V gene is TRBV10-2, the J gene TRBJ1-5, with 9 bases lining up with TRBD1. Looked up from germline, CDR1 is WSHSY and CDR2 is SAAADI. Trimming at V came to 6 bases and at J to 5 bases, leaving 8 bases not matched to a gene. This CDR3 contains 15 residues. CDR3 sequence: CASRRGQGVYQPQHF. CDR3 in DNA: TGCGCCAGCAGGCGGGGACAGGGTGTGTATCAGCCCCAGCATTTT.

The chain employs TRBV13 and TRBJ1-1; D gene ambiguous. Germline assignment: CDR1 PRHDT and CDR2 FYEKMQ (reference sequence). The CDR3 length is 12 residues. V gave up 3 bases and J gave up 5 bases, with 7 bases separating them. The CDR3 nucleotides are TGTGCCAGCAGCTTCGAGGGAACTGAAGCTTTCTTT. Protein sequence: CASSFEGTEAFF.

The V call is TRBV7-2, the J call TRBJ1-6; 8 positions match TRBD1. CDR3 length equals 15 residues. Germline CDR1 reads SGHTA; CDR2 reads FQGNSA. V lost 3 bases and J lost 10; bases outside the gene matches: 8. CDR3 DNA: TGTGCCAGCAGCTTGACAGGGGATTTTCGCTCACCCCTCCACTTT. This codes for CASSLTGDFRSPLHF.

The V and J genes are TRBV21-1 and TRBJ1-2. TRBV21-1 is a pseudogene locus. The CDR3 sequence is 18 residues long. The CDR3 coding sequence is TGTGCCAGCAGCCCAGAGGGGTGCGGGGGCCCCCTTGGCTATGGCTACACCTTC. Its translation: CASSPEGCGGPLGYGYTF.

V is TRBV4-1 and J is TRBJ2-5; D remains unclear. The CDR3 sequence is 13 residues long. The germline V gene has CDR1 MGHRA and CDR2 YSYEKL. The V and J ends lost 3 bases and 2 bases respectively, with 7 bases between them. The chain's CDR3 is CASSQSRQETQYF. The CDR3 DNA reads TGCGCCAGCAGCCAGTCCCGGCAAGAGACCCAGTACTTC.

CDR3: CASSLGRGRGGELFF. The CDR3 DNA sequence: TGTGCCAGCAGTTTGGGCAGGGGAAGAGGCGGGGAGCTGTTTTTT. This chain links TRBV27 with TRBJ2-2, with a weak D call TRBD1 (6 bases). V lost 3 bases and J lost 7, with 15 bases in between. Looked up from germline, CDR1 is MNHEY and CDR2 is SMNVEV (reference sequence). This CDR3 region has 15 residues.

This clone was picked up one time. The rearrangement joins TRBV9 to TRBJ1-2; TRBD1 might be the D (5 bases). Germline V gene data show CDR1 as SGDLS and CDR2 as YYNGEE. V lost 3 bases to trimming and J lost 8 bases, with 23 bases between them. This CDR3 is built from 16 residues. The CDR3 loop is CASSEAPAGGAWGYTF. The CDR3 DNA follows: TGTGCCAGCAGCGAGGCCCCCGCTGGAGGGGCCTGGGGCTACACCTTC.

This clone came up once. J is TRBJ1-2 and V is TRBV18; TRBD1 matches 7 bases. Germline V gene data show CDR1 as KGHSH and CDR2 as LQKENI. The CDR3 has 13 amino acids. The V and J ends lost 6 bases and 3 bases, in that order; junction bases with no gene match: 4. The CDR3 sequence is CASSRDRDYGYTF. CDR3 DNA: TGTGCCAGCTCTCGAGACAGGGACTATGGCTACACCTTC.

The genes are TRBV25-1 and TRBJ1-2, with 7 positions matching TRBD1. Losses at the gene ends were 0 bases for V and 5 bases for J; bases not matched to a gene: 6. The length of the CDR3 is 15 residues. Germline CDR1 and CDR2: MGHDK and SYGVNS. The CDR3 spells CASSEYPGTEYGYTF. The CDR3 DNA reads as TGTGCCAGCAGTGAATACCCCGGGACAGAGTATGGCTACACCTTC.

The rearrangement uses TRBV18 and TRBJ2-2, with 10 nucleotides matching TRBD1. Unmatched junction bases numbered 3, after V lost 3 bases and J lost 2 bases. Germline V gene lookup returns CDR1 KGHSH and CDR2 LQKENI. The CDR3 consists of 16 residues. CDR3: CASSPPTGGNTGELFF. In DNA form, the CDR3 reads TGTGCCAGCTCACCCCCGACAGGGGGCAACACCGGGGAGCTGTTTTTT.

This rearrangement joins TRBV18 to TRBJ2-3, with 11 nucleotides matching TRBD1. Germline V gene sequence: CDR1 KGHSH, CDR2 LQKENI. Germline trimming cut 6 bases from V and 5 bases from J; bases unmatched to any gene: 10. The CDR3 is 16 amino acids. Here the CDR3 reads CASSHGQGATIDTQYF. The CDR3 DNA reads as TGTGCCAGCTCCCATGGACAGGGGGCCACCATAGATACGCAGTATTTT.